These T cell receptor beta chains were read from a single sample in a study of CD8 T cells in ankylosing spondylitis. TCRdb independently ran MiXCR on the 5' RACE reads; one entry per CDR3 protein. This table has about 130,000 distinct CDR3 sequences, 7% to 8% appearing once. Specimen: blood, either unsorted or a sorted T cell fraction (not recorded which). The receptors here all came from a female donor with ankylosing spondylitis or in good health (not recorded which). Each CDR3 is given with its conserved first and last residue. Each record gives: V gene, D gene, J gene, clone size, CDR3 protein, CDR3 DNA. A D gene is named only where the DNA matches it firmly. Clone size, where shown, is once, few, many, or a class for clones that have expanded.

TRBV12-3/TRBV12-4	NA	TRBJ2-7	NA	CASSLGAVLTYEQYF	TGTGCCAGCAGCCTAGGGGCGGTTCTTACCTACGAGCAGTACTTC
TRBV11-2	NA	TRBJ2-1	many	CASSLRGQLYNEQFF	TGTGCCAGCAGCTTAAGGGGCCAACTTTACAATGAGCAGTTCTTC
TRBV5-1	NA	TRBJ1-1	many	CASVDGPLEGNTEAFF	TGCGCCAGCGTTGACGGACCTTTGGAGGGGAACACTGAAGCTTTCTTT
TRBV14	NA	TRBJ1-5	many	CASSLEKPQHF	TGTGCCAGCAGTCTCGAAAAGCCCCAGCATTTT
TRBV7-2	TRBD2	TRBJ2-7	few	CASSLPSAGGREQYF	TGTGCCAGCAGCTTACCATCCGCGGGGGGCCGCGAGCAGTACTTC
TRBV12-3/TRBV12-4	TRBD1	TRBJ1-2	many	CASRLTGDYGYTF	TGTGCCAGCAGACTTACAGGGGACTATGGCTACACCTTC
TRBV20-1	TRBD2	TRBJ2-7	many	CSARGDYSSYEQYF	TGCAGTGCTAGGGGGGACTACAGCTCCTACGAGCAGTACTTC
TRBV7-6	NA	TRBJ1-1	many	CASSLGGVGRGTEAFF	TGTGCCAGCAGCTTAGGAGGGGTGGGGCGAGGCACTGAAGCTTTCTTT
TRBV3-1	NA	TRBJ1-1	many	CASSDPLGAKSFF	TGTGCCAGCAGCGATCCCTTAGGGGCTAAGAGTTTCTTT
TRBV18	NA	TRBJ1-2	many	CASSLSGQNYGYTF	TGTGCCAGCTCGCTGAGCGGTCAGAACTATGGCTACACCTTC
TRBV5-1	NA	TRBJ2-3	many	CASSLRARAGRMPDTQYF	TGCGCCAGCAGCTTACGTGCGAGGGCGGGCCGGATGCCAGATACGCAGTATTTT
TRBV28	NA	TRBJ2-3	many	CASSFSNSGTDTQYF	TGTGCCAGCAGTTTTTCTAACTCGGGCACAGATACGCAGTATTTT
TRBV5-1	NA	TRBJ2-5	many	CASSLTGTTQETQYF	TGCGCCAGCAGCTTGACCGGGACGACTCAAGAGACCCAGTACTTC
TRBV5-1	TRBD2	TRBJ2-3	many	CASSLDPSGGITDTQYF	TGCGCCAGCAGCTTGGACCCTAGCGGGGGGATCACAGATACGCAGTATTTT
TRBV7-2	NA	TRBJ1-5	many	CASSLGPTGHAGRPQHF	TGTGCCAGCAGCCTAGGTCCGACAGGCCACGCAGGCCGGCCCCAGCATTTT
TRBV4-1	NA	TRBJ1-3	many	CASSQGLASGNTIYF	TGCGCCAGCAGCCAAGGACTGGCCTCTGGAAACACCATATATTTT
TRBV12-3/TRBV12-4	TRBD2	TRBJ2-4	many	CASSYFQGLAGVGENIQYF	TGTGCCAGCAGTTACTTCCAGGGATTAGCGGGGGTGGGGGAAAACATTCAGTACTTC
TRBV28	TRBD1	TRBJ2-1	many	CASSPRQGLHNEQFF	TGTGCCAGCAGCCCGAGACAGGGGTTACACAATGAGCAGTTCTTC
TRBV4-1	TRBD2	TRBJ2-1	many	CASSQDPASGGLGEQFF	TGCGCCAGCAGCCAAGACCCAGCTAGCGGGGGTTTGGGTGAGCAGTTCTTC
TRBV20-1	NA	TRBJ2-5	many	CSALGLRETQYF	TGCAGTGCCCTGGGATTACGAGAGACCCAGTACTTC
TRBV7-9	TRBD2	TRBJ2-5	NA	CASSFRLAGNETQYF	TGTGCCAGCAGCTTTAGGCTAGCGGGGAATGAGACCCAGTACTTC
TRBV10-3	TRBD1	TRBJ2-1	many	CAISAPLVGQGSYNEQFF	TGTGCCATCAGTGCCCCCCTGGTGGGACAGGGCTCCTACAATGAGCAGTTCTTC
TRBV7-2	NA	TRBJ2-2	many	CASSFAARPHTGELFF	TGTGCCAGCAGCTTCGCGGCCAGACCGCACACCGGGGAGCTGTTTTTT
TRBV5-1	TRBD2	TRBJ2-3	many	CASSTSGGGRRDTQYF	TGCGCCAGCAGCACTAGCGGGGGCGGTCGGAGAGATACGCAGTATTTT
TRBV7-9	NA	TRBJ2-2	few	CASSLLGLGTGELFF	TGTGCCAGCAGCTTACTGGGGCTTGGCACCGGGGAGCTGTTTTTT
TRBV7-2	TRBD1	TRBJ2-5	NA	CASSRGARTGEEAQYF	TGTGCCAGCAGCCGAGGGGCTAGGACAGGCGAGGAGGCCCAGTACTTC
TRBV4-2	NA	TRBJ1-5	many	CASSQDPPGSGGNQPQHF	TGTGCCAGCAGCCAAGATCCACCAGGGTCTGGGGGAAATCAGCCCCAGCATTTT